The rows below give T cell receptor beta chains drawn from one sample of a study of immune evolution from preneoplasia to lung adenocarcinoma. Method: immunoSEQ multiplex PCR; TCRdb's copy keeps in-frame clones and lacks some. There are 6,500 to 8,500 clones in the sample; 60% to 80% occur only once, and about 8% lies in the top ten. The sequenced sample was FFPE adjacent normal lung tissue. Receptors were obtained from a person between 60 and 79 years old with lung adenocarcinoma. The CDR3 runs from the conserved cysteine through the conserved F or W. D genes are given only for firm matches. Rows may omit the clone size; those that give it use once, few, many or a size class.

V	D	size	J	CDR3	DNA
TRBV6-1	-	hyperexpanded	TRBJ2-2	CASKMTSSAGELFF	TGTGCCAGCAAAATGACTAGTTCTGCCGGGGAGCTGTTTTTT
TRBV7-9	-	-	TRBJ2-7	CASRGQSYEQYF	TGTGCCAGCCGAGGACAGAGCTACGAGCAGTACTTC
TRBV29-1	TRBD2	-	TRBJ2-3	CSVEWVIHSGKDTQYF	TGCAGCGTTGAGTGGGTAATACATAGCGGGAAAGATACGCAGTATTTT
TRBV11-2	-	-	TRBJ2-7	CASSLAGTRYEQYF	TGTGCCAGCAGCTTAGCAGGGACGAGGTACGAGCAGTACTTC
TRBV7-2	-	-	TRBJ2-7	CASSLGAGSYEQYF	TGTGCCAGCAGCCTAGGGGCAGGATCCTACGAGCAGTACTTC
TRBV5-1	TRBD1	few	TRBJ1-1	CASSLAGTVMNTEAFF	TGCGCCAGCAGCTTGGCCGGGACAGTAATGAACACTGAAGCTTTCTTT
TRBV5-1	-	-	TRBJ2-5	CASSLAGLGDFQETQYF	TGCGCCAGCAGCTTGGCGGGGCTGGGGGACTTCCAAGAGACCCAGTACTTC
TRBV30	TRBD2	-	TRBJ2-2	CAWSDIPGLATGELFF	TGTGCCTGGAGTGATATACCGGGACTAGCGACCGGGGAGCTGTTTTTT
TRBV15	-	-	TRBJ2-7	CATSRGTGVYEQYF	TGTGCCACCAGCAGAGGAACGGGGGTCTACGAGCAGTACTTC
TRBV5-1	-	-	TRBJ1-1	CASSLGEGTEAFF	TGCGCCAGCAGCTTGGGGGAGGGCACTGAAGCTTTCTTT
TRBV2	TRBD2	-	TRBJ2-3	CASSGLAGTADTQYF	TGTGCCAGCAGTGGGCTAGCGGGGACCGCAGATACGCAGTATTTT
TRBV19	-	-	TRBJ1-5	CASSIPGGGRTQHF	TGTGCCAGTAGTATCCCGGGGGGGGGACGGACCCAGCATTTT
TRBV2	TRBD2	-	TRBJ2-3	CASGALAGHTDTQYF	TGTGCCAGCGGTGCGCTAGCGGGGCACACAGATACGCAGTATTTT
TRBV29-1	TRBD1	-	TRBJ1-2	CSVVGTGGLGYTF	TGCAGCGTTGTTGGGACAGGGGGCTTGGGCTACACCTTC
TRBV27	-	-	TRBJ2-3	CASGFTTDTQYF	TGTGCCAGTGGATTTACAACAGATACGCAGTATTTT
TRBV7-9	TRBD1	once	TRBJ1-1	CASSSVGGLQTEAFF	TGTGCCAGCAGCTCAGTAGGGGGCCTGCAGACTGAAGCTTTCTTT
TRBV4-1	-	-	TRBJ1-2	CASSLHSNYGYTF	TGCGCCAGCAGCCTACACTCTAACTATGGCTACACCTTC
TRBV18	-	-	TRBJ2-7	CASSRRPGVPSYEQYF	TGTGCCAGCTCGAGAAGGCCAGGGGTTCCTTCCTACGAGCAGTACTTC
TRBV5-1	-	-	TRBJ1-1	CASTLQPDSRTEAFF	TGCGCCAGCACCCTTCAACCCGACAGTAGGACTGAAGCTTTCTTT
TRBV20-1	-	-	TRBJ2-1	CSASPPIEQFF	TGCAGTGCTAGCCCACCCATTGAGCAGTTCTTC
TRBV5-1	TRBD2	few	TRBJ2-7	CASSSRLAGYEQYF	TGCGCCAGCAGCTCGCGACTAGCGGGGTACGAGCAGTACTTC
TRBV7-6	TRBD2	few	TRBJ2-5	CASSPGTSGTRRQETQYF	TGTGCCAGCAGCCCGGGGACTAGCGGGACTCGGAGGCAAGAGACCCAGTACTTC
TRBV30	TRBD2	-	TRBJ2-3	CAWSGSSGGSHTDTQYF	TGTGCCTGGAGTGGGTCTAGCGGGGGGAGTCACACAGATACGCAGTATTTT
TRBV2	-	-	TRBJ2-7	CASRIGGSYEQYF	TGTGCCAGCAGAATAGGAGGCTCCTACGAGCAGTACTTC
TRBV7-2	-	-	TRBJ2-5	CASSGQWGWQETQYF	TGTGCCAGCAGCGGCCAGTGGGGGTGGCAAGAGACCCAGTACTTC
TRBV14	-	few	TRBJ1-2	CASSQERGSGGYTF	TGTGCCAGCAGCCAAGAGAGGGGGTCTGGCGGCTACACCTTC
TRBV6-5	TRBD1	-	TRBJ2-5	CASSYRTGVGETQYF	TGTGCCAGCAGTTACAGGACAGGGGTGGGGGAGACCCAGTACTTC
TRBV10-3	-	-	TRBJ1-2	CAISEFPGPNYGYTF	TGTGCCATCAGTGAGTTCCCAGGTCCTAACTATGGCTACACCTTC
TRBV6-5	TRBD2	-	TRBJ2-7	CASSYSAGGPSYEQYF	TGTGCCAGCAGTTACTCGGCGGGAGGTCCCTCCTACGAGCAGTACTTC